The clone carrying this T cell receptor beta chain has a single count. Per the original data handling: Reference gene primer amplification gave nucleated cell count estimates. The protocol was immunoSEQ multiplex PCR, while the TCRdb copy is restricted to in-frame clones and leaves out a portion. V and J calls and clone size are as listed in that table; D and trimming were resolved from the DNA. Counted here are about 90,000 clones, approximately 90% occurring once; the ten biggest clones make up about 1.8%. These data are taken from a study of blood T cell repertoires in COVID-19. As for the study in general: Collection of acute and convalescent COVID-19 samples took place in the United States, Italy and Spain. PBMCs, B-cell-depleted T cells, or T cells provided the cDNA or gDNA that made up the material.

Per germline, CDR1 ENHRY and CDR2 SYGVKD. Trimming removed 6 bases at V and 0 bases at J, with 10 bases between. The CDR3 extends over 14 amino acids. V usage is TRBV10-3 and J usage is TRBJ2-3; tentatively, D is TRBD1 (6 bases). The sample comprised peripheral blood. The origin of this receptor is a human donor with active COVID-19. The donor label of this sample is uncertain. The CDR3 nucleotides read TGTGCCATCAGAGGGGGTACTAGCACAGATACGCAGTATTTT. Encoded protein: CAIRGGTSTDTQYF.